These 16 T cell receptor beta chains originate from one sample sequenced in a study of blood T cell repertoires in COVID-19. Assay: immunoSEQ multiplex PCR; the TCRdb copy retains only in-frame clones and omits some. Of roughly 110,000 clones listed, less than 85% are singletons. Input material: peripheral blood. These receptors all stem from a woman aged 55-69 years with acute or convalescent COVID-19.

The table lists this clone with a few counts. The genes are TRBV2 and TRBJ1-5, with 7 bases lining up with TRBD1. The V segment lost 6 bases and the J segment 6 bases; nucleotides outside the gene matches: 11. CDR1 SNHLY and CDR2 FYNNEI come from the germline V gene. The CDR3 spans 15 residues. CDR3 coding DNA: TGTGCCAGCAGCGCACAGGGGAATAGTGTTCAGCCCCAGCATTTT. Amino acid sequence: CASSAQGNSVQPQHF. Complete variable domain (other parts from reference TRBV2 and TRBJ1-5): EPEVTQTPSHQVTQMGQEVILRCVPISNHLYFYWYRQILGQKVEFLVSFYNNEISEKSEIFDDQFSVERPDGSNFTLKIRSTKLEDSAMYFCASSAQGNSVQPQHFGDGTRLSIL.

This chain connects TRBV5-1 to TRBJ1-2, with D maybe TRBD1 (6 bases). V was trimmed by 0 bases and J by 6 bases, leaving 15 bases between them. This CDR3 is built from 15 residues. Per germline, CDR1 SGHRS and CDR2 YFSETQ. Here the CDR3 DNA reads TGCGCCAGCAGCTTGGCCTCGGGGGGCTCAGATGGCTACACCTTC. Amino acid sequence: CASSLASGGSDGYTF. The variable domain in full, completed from reference TRBV5-1 and TRBJ1-2, reads KAGVTQTPRYLIKTRGQQVTLSCSPISGHRSVSWYQQTPGQGLQFLFEYFSETQRNKGNFPGRFSGRQFSNSRSEMNVSTLELGDSALYLCASSLASGGSDGYTFGSGTRLTVV.

The chain couples TRBV10-3 to TRBJ2-2; D possibly corresponds to TRBD2 (5 bases). Looked up from germline, CDR1 is ENHRY and CDR2 is SYGVKD. V shed 3 bases and J shed 6 bases, with 17 bases lying between them. The CDR3 has 16 amino acids. The CDR3 region has the DNA TGTGCCATCAGTGACGGCCTCGGAACGGACTCCGGGGAGCTGTTTTTT. Protein: CAISDGLGTDSGELFF.

The V call is TRBV6-5, the J call TRBJ2-3; D is ambiguous. The CDR3 covers 15 residues. CDR1 and CDR2 (germline): MNHEY, SVGAGI. Trimming removed 6 bases at V and 1 base at J, with 14 bases between. The CDR3 DNA follows: TGTGCCAGCAGCTTCGCCGGTCTTGGCACAGATACGCAGTATTTT. This sequence encodes CASSFAGLGTDTQYF.

The genes are TRBV6-2 or TRBV6-3 and TRBJ1-2; D not resolved. CDR1 is MNHEY and CDR2 is SVGEGT in the germline V gene. The CDR3 extends over 16 amino acids. The V gene lost 0 bases and the J gene lost 5 bases, with 16 bases spanning the gap. The CDR3: CASSYSAARASYGYTF. The DNA of the CDR3 is TGTGCCAGCAGTTACTCGGCTGCGCGGGCGTCGTATGGCTACACCTTC.

The chain combines TRBV30 with TRBJ1-2; TRBD1 might be the D (5 bases). Trimming pared 0 bases from V and 4 bases from J, leaving 18 bases between. Germline V gene sequence: CDR1 GTSNPN, CDR2 SVGIG (reference sequence). The CDR3 runs 16 residues. CDR3 nucleotide sequence: TGTGCCTGGAGTGTAGATTTTAGGGGCTTGAGCTATGGCTACACCTTC. It is translated as CAWSVDFRGLSYGYTF.

This clone has just one count. V and J are TRBV19 and TRBJ2-7; D possibly corresponds to TRBD2 (7 bases). The V gene lost 1 base and the J gene lost 2 bases, with 12 bases spanning the gap. CDR1 LNHDA and CDR2 SQIVND come from the germline V gene (reference sequence). The CDR3 loop spans 15 amino acids. The DNA for the CDR3 is TGTGCCAGTAGTATAGGACAGGCGGGAGCCTACGAGCAGTACTTC. Its protein product is CASSIGQAGAYEQYF.

This clone came up once. The rearrangement joins TRBV19 to TRBJ1-3, with D perhaps TRBD1 (6 bases). Deletions cut 6 bases from V and 0 bases from J, with 12 bases between. The CDR3 totals 15 residues. The germline CDR1 and CDR2 sequences are LNHDA and SQIVND (reference sequence). CDR3 residues: CASRPTGSSGNTIYF. The DNA of the CDR3 is TGTGCCAGTAGGCCTACAGGGAGCTCTGGAAACACCATATATTTT.

This sequence joins TRBV29-1 and TRBJ2-1; TRBD2 agrees at 12 bases. J was trimmed by 8 bases and V by 5 bases; bases with no gene match: 4. Germline loops: CDR1 SQVTM, CDR2 ANQGSEA. CDR3 size: 13 residues. DNA of the CDR3: TGCAGCGTTCTAGCGGGGGGGCCCCATGAGCAGTTCTTC. Translation gives CSVLAGGPHEQFF.

This chain uses TRBV5-4 with TRBJ2-1; TRBD2 matches at 9 bases. V gave up 4 bases and J gave up 10 bases; unmatched junction bases: 12. Germline-derived CDR1 and CDR2 are SGHNT and YYREEE (reference sequence). The CDR3 length is 15 residues. In DNA form, the CDR3 reads TGTGCCAGCAGCAGAGCGGGGGGCACAAAGGGGGAGCAGTTCTTC. Translation gives CASSRAGGTKGEQFF.

The chain combines TRBV28 with TRBJ2-7, with 9 bases lining up with TRBD1. V was clipped by 6 bases and J by 3 bases; unmatched bases: 6. The CDR3 extends over 14 amino acids. The V gene's germline CDR1 is MDHEN and CDR2 SYDVKM. The CDR3 bases are TGTGCCAGCAGAACCGGGACAGGGAACTACGAGCAGTACTTC. This codes for CASRTGTGNYEQYF.

This chain joins TRBV12-5 and TRBJ2-3; 10 bases are a match to TRBD1. Trimming took 3 bases from V and 4 from J; bases not matched to a gene: 4. Germline CDR1 LGHNT, CDR2 FRNRAP. This CDR3 is built from 15 residues. The chain's CDR3 is CASGLDRGPADTQYF. Written as DNA, the CDR3 is TGTGCTAGTGGTTTAGACAGGGGGCCCGCAGATACGCAGTATTTT.

The chain joins TRBV19 to TRBJ1-3; no reliable D call. Trimming removed 2 bases from V and 4 bases from J, with 15 bases in between. The CDR3 runs to 16 residues. CDR1 is LNHDA and CDR2 is SQIVND in the germline V gene (reference sequence). The CDR3 reads CASSITLRAPGNTIYF. CDR3 DNA sequence: TGTGCCAGTAGTATAACTCTGAGGGCGCCGGGAAACACCATATATTTT.

The J gene is TRBJ1-5, the V gene TRBV19; D might be TRBD1 (5 bases). Germline V lookup: CDR1 LNHDA, CDR2 SQIVND (reference sequence). This CDR3 contains 15 residues. Trimming pared 1 base from V and 5 bases from J, leaving 12 bases between. The CDR3 loop reads CASSIGSRGYQPQHF. The CDR3 DNA follows: TGTGCCAGTAGTATAGGGTCGCGGGGCTATCAGCCCCAGCATTTT.

The chain recombines TRBV2 with TRBJ1-3; 8 bases fit TRBD1. The CDR3 totals 14 residues. Germline V gene data show CDR1 as SNHLY and CDR2 as FYNNEI. Trimming at V came to 4 bases and at J to 4 bases, leaving 3 bases not matched to a gene. CDR3 DNA sequence: TGTGCCAGCAGTGCAGGGGGCTCAGGAAACACCATATATTTT. Translation: CASSAGGSGNTIYF.

The chain has TRBV5-1 and TRBJ1-1; 8 bases fit TRBD1. CDR3 length: 16 amino acids. V shed 3 bases, J shed 0 bases, and the junction held 7 bases outside the gene matches. CDR1 and CDR2 from the germline V gene are SGHRS and YFSETQ. DNA for the CDR3: TGCGCCAGCAGCTCGGGAAGGACAGGGATGAACACTGAAGCTTTCTTT. Its protein is CASSSGRTGMNTEAFF.